These 31 T cell receptor beta chains share one sample of origin, sequenced in a study of shared clonotypes between healthy human individuals. Data came from immunoSEQ multiplex PCR; TCRdb stores just in-frame clones and leaves some out. The profile shows around 2.5 million clones, under 95% of them singletons. The sample comprised naive CD4+ T cells from PBMCs. Subset specified: CD45RA+ positively selected. These receptors were obtained from a young man in good health. Some clones in this sample may be carry-over from other donors' samples.

The chain couples TRBV29-1 to TRBJ1-3; D unclear. The germline CDR1 and CDR2 sequences are SQVTM and ANQGSEA. The CDR3 sequence is 16 residues long. Trimming stripped 0 bases from V and 1 base from J, with 13 bases between. CDR3 residues: CSVEDRTGFSGNTIYF. The CDR3 region has the DNA TGCAGCGTTGAAGATCGGACGGGGTTTTCTGGAAACACCATATATTTT.

The CDR3 DNA follows: TGTGCCATCAGTGAGACTACGTCCTACGAGCAGTACTTC. Translation gives CAISETTSYEQYF. The V gene is TRBV10-3, the J gene TRBJ2-7; D gene unclear. V lost 2 bases and J lost 1, with 6 bases in between. This CDR3 region has 13 residues. CDR1 ENHRY and CDR2 SYGVKD come from the germline V gene.

This rearrangement joins TRBV5-8 to TRBJ2-5, with TRBD1 matching over 9 bases. J gave up 1 base and V 3 bases, and 4 bases lay outside the gene matches. This CDR3 comprises 15 residues. The V gene's germline CDR1 is SGHTS and CDR2 YDEGEE. In nucleotides, the CDR3 is TGTGCCAGCAGCTCCATGACAGGGGGCCAAGAGACCCAGTACTTC. Translation: CASSSMTGGQETQYF.

The chain uses TRBV19 and TRBJ1-1; TRBD1 aligns across 8 bases. Germline values: CDR1 LNHDA, CDR2 SQIVND (reference sequence). The CDR3 spans 14 residues. The junction had 6 bases not matched to a gene; V was cut back by 8 bases and J by 1 base. CDR3 in amino acids: CASDRGLGNTEAFF. The CDR3 DNA reads as TGTGCCAGTGACAGGGGTTTGGGGAACACTGAAGCTTTCTTT.

This chain joins TRBV6-6 and TRBJ2-7; a weak D match, TRBD1 (5 bases). This CDR3 is built from 13 residues. Germline CDR1 and CDR2: MNHNY and SVGAGI (reference sequence). The ends were cut back, 6 bases at V and 5 bases at J, with 14 bases in the middle. CDR3 bases: TGTGCCAGCAGAACAGGTTCTGTCCACGAGCAGTACTTC. Translated: CASRTGSVHEQYF.

This clone has more than one count but fewer than ten. V is TRBV30 and J is TRBJ1-5; D ambiguous. The V and J ends lost 2 bases and 4 bases respectively, with 9 bases between them. CDR3 length: 13 amino acids. Germline-derived CDR1 and CDR2 are GTSNPN and SVGIG (reference sequence). The CDR3 is CAWSRGNNQPQHF. CDR3 DNA: TGTGCCTGGAGTCGAGGTAATAATCAGCCCCAGCATTTT. Full variable domain (remainder filled in from reference TRBV30 and TRBJ1-5): SQTIHQWPATLVQPVGSPLSLECTVEGTSNPNLYWYRQAAGRGLQLLFYSVGIGQISSEVPQNLSASRPQDRQFILSSKKLLLSDSGFYLCAWSRGNNQPQHFGDGTRLSIL.

The chain is built from TRBV5-1 and TRBJ2-2, with TRBD2 as a possible D gene (5 bases). The CDR3 spans 14 residues. V lost 0 bases and J 6 bases, leaving 9 bases between the germline ends. From germline, CDR1 is SGHRS and CDR2 YFSETQ. CDR3 protein: CASSLVMRAGELFF. In DNA form, the CDR3 reads TGCGCCAGCAGCTTGGTAATGAGGGCCGGGGAGCTGTTTTTT.

This sequence joins TRBV28 and TRBJ1-2; 7 bases line up with TRBD1. Germline V lookup: CDR1 MDHEN, CDR2 SYDVKM. CDR3 size: 15 residues. J was trimmed by 5 bases and V by 3 bases; bases with no gene match: 9. The CDR3 loop reads CASSLAGTAGYGYTF. The CDR3 DNA follows: TGTGCCAGCAGTTTGGCCGGGACAGCAGGTTATGGCTACACCTTC.

The rearrangement joins TRBV4-1 to TRBJ2-7; TRBD1 is a possible D gene (5 bases). The CDR3 runs 16 residues. Trimming removed 0 bases from V and 1 base from J, with 13 bases in between. Germline V gives CDR1 MGHRA, CDR2 YSYEKL. CDR3 sequence reads: CASSQDPGQKSYEQYF. DNA for the CDR3: TGCGCCAGCAGCCAAGATCCTGGACAAAAATCCTACGAGCAGTACTTC.

CDR3 amino acids: CASSDMGLLVNEQFF. As DNA, the CDR3 is TGTGCCAGCAGCGACATGGGACTTTTAGTAAATGAGCAGTTCTTC. This chain joins TRBV9 and TRBJ2-1, with a tentative D call TRBD2 (6 bases). Germline CDR1 reads SGDLS; CDR2 reads YYNGEE. The CDR3 contains 15 residues. The V and J ends lost 3 bases and 7 bases respectively, with 17 bases between them.

V gene TRBV18 combines with J gene TRBJ2-5, with 7 bases matching TRBD2. This CDR3 comprises 15 residues. The V gene end was trimmed by 5 bases and the J gene end by 4 bases; junction bases not matched to a gene: 10. Germline CDR1 is KGHSH and CDR2 is LQKENI. This chain's CDR3 is CASSSSGGYGETQYF. The CDR3 DNA follows: TGTGCCAGCTCATCCTCCGGGGGGTATGGAGAGACCCAGTACTTC.

This rearrangement joins TRBV6-6 to TRBJ1-5; D might be TRBD1 (6 bases). The CDR3 length is 15 residues. CDR1 and CDR2 (germline): MNHNY, SVGAGI (reference sequence). The ends were cut back, 0 bases at V and 3 bases at J, with 9 bases in the middle. The CDR3 sequence is CASSYSTGLNQPQHF. CDR3 DNA: TGTGCCAGCAGTTACTCAACAGGGCTCAATCAGCCCCAGCATTTT.

The chain uses TRBV30 and TRBJ1-4, with D unresolved. This CDR3 region has 14 residues. Per the germline V gene, CDR1 is GTSNPN and CDR2 is SVGIG (reference sequence). V gave up 1 base and J gave up 8 bases, with 14 bases separating them. CDR3 region: CAWSGPRAPEKLFF. The CDR3 DNA reads TGTGCCTGGAGTGGTCCGAGGGCTCCCGAAAAACTGTTTTTT.

The chain is built from TRBV2 and TRBJ2-7; TRBD1 agrees at 7 bases. J gave up 4 bases and V 10 bases, and 10 bases lay outside the gene matches. CDR3 length: 13 residues. In germline, CDR1 is SNHLY, CDR2 FYNNEI. The DNA for the CDR3 is TGTGCCACCAAGGGACAGAATGAATACGAGCAGTACTTC. Encoded protein: CATKGQNEYEQYF.

A remark on this clone: The same CDR3 is also encoded by other DNA sequences in this sample. The V gene is TRBV18, the J gene TRBJ1-4; TRBD1 is a possible D gene (5 bases). Germline CDR1 reads KGHSH; CDR2 reads LQKENI. V was shortened by 0 bases and J by 8 bases, with 10 bases between the two germline ends. The CDR3 loop spans 14 amino acids. This chain's CDR3 is CASSPPGGGEKLFF. CDR3 sequence (DNA): TGTGCCAGCTCACCACCCGGGGGAGGGGAAAAACTGTTTTTT.

This clone occurred once. The V call is TRBV28, the J call TRBJ2-6; 8 nucleotides match TRBD2. V trimming: 6 bases; J trimming: 2 bases; junction bases outside the gene matches: 6. Germline-derived CDR1 and CDR2 are MDHEN and SYDVKM. This CDR3 is 16 amino acids long. CDR3 sequence reads: CASSGTRGAGANVLTF. The CDR3 DNA sequence: TGTGCCAGCAGCGGGACTAGGGGAGCTGGGGCCAACGTCCTGACTTTC.

This clone has only one observation. This chain uses TRBV5-1 with TRBJ2-1, with D hard to call. Germline V gene data show CDR1 as SGHRS and CDR2 as YFSETQ. Trimming shortened V by 0 bases and J by 3 bases, and 10 bases separated the two germline ends. The CDR3 is 15 residues long. In DNA, the CDR3 is TGCGCCAGCAGCTTGGCGGATGGGAACTACAATGAGCAGTTCTTC. This codes for CASSLADGNYNEQFF.

This rearrangement joins TRBV7-2 to TRBJ2-1; D may be TRBD2 (5 bases). Germline V gives CDR1 SGHTA, CDR2 FQGNSA. CDR3 size: 13 residues. V gave up 5 bases and J gave up 9 bases, with 14 bases separating them. This CDR3 reads CASSAAWAGEQFF. Written as DNA, the CDR3 is TGTGCCAGCAGCGCTGCCTGGGCGGGTGAGCAGTTCTTC. The variable domain in full, completed from reference TRBV7-2 and TRBJ2-1, reads GAGVSQSPSNKVTEKGKDVELRCDPISGHTALYWYRQSLGQGLEFLIYFQGNSAPDKSGLPSDRFSAERTGGSVSTLTIQRTQQEDSAVYLCASSAAWAGEQFFGPGTRLTVL.

This rearrangement joins TRBV11-2 to TRBJ2-7; TRBD1 is a possible D gene (5 bases). The germline gives CDR1 SGHAT, CDR2 FQNNGV. The CDR3 runs to 16 residues. The V end lost 5 bases, the J end lost 2 bases, and 19 bases lay between the germline ends. The CDR3 nucleotides are TGTGCCAGCAGCCGACCAGGAGCAGGGCTCACCTACGAGCAGTACTTC. Translating gives CASSRPGAGLTYEQYF.

This chain joins TRBV6-1 and TRBJ1-2; D might be TRBD1 (5 bases). Germline loops: CDR1 MNHNS, CDR2 SASEGT. CDR3 length: 14 residues. V lost 4 bases to trimming and J lost 6 bases, with 15 bases between them. The CDR3 nucleotides are TGTGCCAGCAGTGGGGGGGGAACACCTAATGGCTACACCTTC. Its protein product is CASSGGGTPNGYTF.

V gene TRBV18 combines with J gene TRBJ2-5, with D maybe TRBD1 (5 bases). TRBJ2-7 matches the DNA end more closely, so the J call is doubtful. The length of the CDR3 is 14 residues. The germline CDR1 and CDR2 sequences are KGHSH and LQKENI. The CDR3: CASSPQQGPYEQYF. DNA for the CDR3: TGTGCCAGCTCACCGCAGCAGGGCCCCTACGAGCAGTACTTC.

The V gene is TRBV11-2, the J gene TRBJ2-1, with 7 positions matching TRBD2. The V segment lost 8 bases and the J segment 6 bases; nucleotides outside the gene matches: 7. This CDR3 has 13 amino acids. Germline V lookup: CDR1 SGHAT, CDR2 FQNNGV. The CDR3 DNA sequence: TGTGCCAGCGGGACTTGGGGGGGCAATGAGCAGTTCTTC. It is translated as CASGTWGGNEQFF.

J is TRBJ2-1 and V is TRBV7-9; D is possibly TRBD1 or TRBD2 (5 bases each). The germline V gene has CDR1 SEHNR and CDR2 FQNEAQ (reference sequence). The CDR3 totals 16 residues. V lost 0 bases, J lost 5 bases, and 14 bases lay in between. DNA of the CDR3: TGTGCCAGCAGCTTAGCTTACGGGGCGTTGGACAATGAGCAGTTCTTC. Translation: CASSLAYGALDNEQFF.

This chain links TRBV30 with TRBJ1-1; TRBD1 matches 9 bases. J gave up 10 bases and V 5 bases, and 2 bases lay outside the gene matches. Germline V CDR1 and CDR2: GTSNPN, SVGIG (reference sequence). The CDR3 extends over 10 amino acids. DNA of the CDR3: TGTGCCTGGGGGGGACAGGGAGCTTTCTTT. Its protein product is CAWGGQGAFF.

The chain employs TRBV7-8 and TRBJ1-2; no definite D call. V lost 1 base and J 5 bases, leaving 17 bases between the germline ends. The CDR3 sequence is 16 residues long. CDR1 SGHVS and CDR2 FQNEAQ come from the germline V gene. CDR3: CASSLVGRRVGYGYTF. DNA for the CDR3: TGTGCCAGCAGCTTAGTGGGTCGGAGGGTAGGGTATGGCTACACCTTC.

This chain uses TRBV5-1 with TRBJ2-5, with 11 bases lining up with TRBD2. The germline V gene has CDR1 SGHRS and CDR2 YFSETQ. CDR3 length: 16 amino acids. V dropped 4 bases and J dropped 5; count of bases not matched to a gene: 10. In DNA, the CDR3 is TGCGCCAGCAGCGTAGCGGGAGGGCCTATGGGGGAGACCCAGTACTTC. Translation: CASSVAGGPMGETQYF.

The V and J genes are TRBV5-4 and TRBJ2-5; D not resolved. The germline gives CDR1 SGHNT, CDR2 YYREEE (reference sequence). This CDR3 has 12 amino acids. Trimming removed 5 bases from V and 3 bases from J, with 8 bases in between. CDR3 residues: CASSYREETQYF. In DNA form, the CDR3 reads TGTGCCAGCAGTTACCGTGAAGAGACCCAGTACTTC.

About this clone: Different DNA sequences within this sample yield the same CDR3. The chain recombines TRBV5-4 with TRBJ2-3; TRBD2 is a possible D gene (5 bases). CDR3 length: 13 amino acids. Trimming left V 0 bases short and J 4 bases short, with 6 bases between. Germline CDR1 and CDR2: SGHNT and YYREEE (reference sequence). This CDR3 is CASSLEGADTQYF. CDR3 sequence (DNA): TGTGCCAGCAGCTTGGAGGGAGCAGATACGCAGTATTTT.

The rearrangement uses TRBV30 and TRBJ2-7, with D hard to call. The CDR3 length is 14 residues. Germline V gives CDR1 GTSNPN, CDR2 SVGIG (reference sequence). Trimming left V 4 bases short and J 4 bases short, with 17 bases between. For the CDR3, the DNA is TGTGCCTGGAACCCTGGGTCGCCACAGTACGAGCAGTACTTC. This encodes CAWNPGSPQYEQYF.

The DNA for the CDR3 is TGTGCCAGCTCACCCATCCGGGACAGGGGTTCCTACGAGCAGTACTTC. Its protein product is CASSPIRDRGSYEQYF. This chain uses TRBV18 with TRBJ2-7, with 10 bases fitting TRBD1. CDR1 and CDR2 from the germline V gene are KGHSH and LQKENI. The trim removed 3 bases at V and 1 base at J, leaving 6 bases unmatched. This CDR3 has 16 amino acids.

The chain uses TRBV5-4 and TRBJ1-2; D possibly corresponds to TRBD1 (5 bases). In germline, CDR1 is SGHNT, CDR2 YYREEE (reference sequence). CDR3 size: 17 residues. Trimming took off 0 bases at V and 0 bases at J, with 15 bases between the two ends. This CDR3 is CASSLAGGGGANYGYTF. CDR3 nucleotides: TGTGCCAGCAGCTTGGCCGGAGGTGGGGGAGCTAACTATGGCTACACCTTC.